A single sample gave rise to the 32 T cell receptor beta chains below, sequenced in a study of regulatory T cells in long-lasting Graves disease. Arm-PCR of CDR3 regions and iRepertoire HTBI primers were the basis on which TCR beta libraries were built. TCRdb re-analysed the multiplex PCR reads in MiXCR, keeping a single row per CDR3 protein. Of approximately 440,000 distinct CDR3 sequences listed, about 25% are singletons. The sample's time point: persistent/refractory GD, antithyroid drugs over 5 years with positive TRAb. Generation of the TCR library employed RNA extracted from PBMCs. Sequenced here: peripheral blood mononuclear cells (PBMCs), sampled when the disease was refractory, from a patient treated with antithyroid drugs. The origin of the receptors is a female donor with Graves disease.

V usage is TRBV6-2 or TRBV6-3 and J usage is TRBJ1-2; TRBD1 agrees at 10 bases. The V and J ends lost 4 bases and 7 bases, in that order; junction bases with no gene match: 9. This CDR3 region has 15 residues. Germline lookup yields CDR1 MNHEY and CDR2 SVGEGT. The CDR3, as DNA: TGTGCCAGCAGTTCCTCCGGGACAGGGGCATCTGGCTACACCTTC. It codes for CASSSSGTGASGYTF.

This clonotype was picked up many times. The chain employs TRBV11-2 and TRBJ2-5, with D possibly being TRBD2 (6 bases). In germline, CDR1 is SGHAT, CDR2 FQNNGV. Trimming took off 2 bases at V and 4 bases at J, with 11 bases between the two ends. This CDR3 has 14 residues. The CDR3 protein is CASSLTSTGETQYF. CDR3 bases: TGTGCCAGCAGCTTAACTAGCACCGGAGAGACCCAGTACTTC. Filled out from reference TRBV11-2 and TRBJ2-5, the complete variable domain reads EAGVAQSPRYKIIEKRQSVAFWCNPISGHATLYWYQQILGQGPKLLIQFQNNGVVDDSQLPKDRFSAERLKGVDSTLKIQPAKLEDSAVYLCASSLTSTGETQYFGPGTRLLVL.

This clonotype appeared a few times. J is TRBJ2-3 and V is TRBV28; TRBD1 matches at 7 bases. Trimming at V came to 7 bases and at J to 4 bases, leaving 5 bases not matched to a gene. CDR1 is MDHEN and CDR2 is SYDVKM in the germline V gene. This CDR3 region has 13 residues. CDR3 DNA: TGTGCCAGCACCGCAGGGGGTCCAGATACGCAGTATTTT. This translates into CASTAGGPDTQYF.

This clonotype has just a few counts. This chain connects TRBV19 to TRBJ2-5; TRBD2 agrees at 7 bases. Trimming cost V 6 bases and J 5 bases; bases outside gene matches: 9. This CDR3 comprises 14 residues. Germline V lookup: CDR1 LNHDA, CDR2 SQIVND (reference sequence). Here the CDR3 reads CASSGRYHGETQYF. CDR3 bases: TGTGCCAGTAGCGGGAGGTACCACGGGGAGACCCAGTACTTC.

This clonotype was found once. The chain has TRBV6-1 and TRBJ2-7; TRBD2 aligns across 8 bases. The junction had 10 bases not matched to a gene; V was cut back by 6 bases and J by 0 bases. The CDR3 is made up of 16 amino acids. Germline V gives CDR1 MNHNS, CDR2 SASEGT. In DNA, the CDR3 is TGTGCCAGCAGCGACCTTAGCGGGACCTACTCCTACGAGCAGTACTTC. Translating it yields CASSDLSGTYSYEQYF.

The rearrangement links TRBV27 to TRBJ1-4; TRBD1 might be the D (5 bases). Germline CDR1 MNHEY, CDR2 SMNVEV (reference sequence). CDR3 size: 16 residues. V dropped 1 base and J dropped 8 bases, with 17 bases sitting between them. CDR3 amino acids: CASSLFQGQGGEKLFF. Written as DNA, the CDR3 is TGTGCCAGCAGTTTATTCCAGGGTCAAGGAGGGGAAAAACTGTTTTTT. Looking up the rest from reference TRBV27 and TRBJ1-4 gives the full variable domain: EAQVTQNPRYLITVTGKKLTVTCSQNMNHEYMSWYRQDPGLGLRQIYYSMNVEVTDKGDVPEGYKVSRKEKRNFPLILESPSPNQTSLYFCASSLFQGQGGEKLFFGSGTQLSVL.

The sample holds many counts of this clonotype. The chain is built from TRBV5-1 and TRBJ2-4; D is possibly TRBD1 or TRBD2 (5 bases each). Germline lookup yields CDR1 SGHRS and CDR2 YFSETQ. The CDR3 has 16 residues. The V and J ends lost 4 bases and 7 bases respectively, with 21 bases between them. Written as DNA, the CDR3 is TGCGCCAGCAGCGGATCTTGGGACCGCGGATGGAACATTCAGTACTTC. As protein: CASSGSWDRGWNIQYF.

The V call is TRBV10-3, the J call TRBJ2-2; 7 nucleotides agree with TRBD2. J lost 7 bases, V lost 11 bases, and 13 bases had no gene match. CDR1 is ENHRY and CDR2 is SYGVKD in the germline V gene. The CDR3 runs 14 residues. The CDR3 reads CAGATSPPGGELFF. The DNA for the CDR3 is TGTGCCGGCGCGACTAGCCCCCCGGGCGGGGAGCTGTTTTTT.

The count of this clonotype is one. The chain joins TRBV7-8 to TRBJ2-3; TRBD2 is a possible D gene (6 bases). CDR1 is SGHVS, CDR2 FQNEAQ, per germline. Trimming left V 5 bases short and J 2 bases short, with 14 bases between. The CDR3 covers 15 residues. Here the CDR3 reads CASSESSAFTDTQYF. The CDR3 DNA is TGTGCCAGCAGCGAATCTAGCGCGTTCACAGATACGCAGTATTTT.

This clonotype was counted a single time. J is TRBJ1-1 and V is TRBV20-1, with D possibly being TRBD1 (5 bases). CDR1 and CDR2 from the germline V gene are DFQATT and SNEGSKA (reference sequence). Trimming shortened V by 0 bases and J by 1 base, and 12 bases separated the two germline ends. The CDR3 has 15 residues. The CDR3 DNA follows: TGCAGTGCTAGAGATCCACGGGGCAAGAACACTGAAGCTTTCTTT. Protein sequence: CSARDPRGKNTEAFF.

This clonotype showed up just a few times. This chain uses TRBV20-1 with TRBJ1-5; 7 bases match TRBD1. This CDR3 contains 15 residues. Germline CDR1 DFQATT, CDR2 SNEGSKA (reference sequence). The V gene end was trimmed by 2 bases and the J gene end by 3 bases; junction bases not matched to a gene: 7. CDR3 sequence (DNA): TGCAGTGCTAGATTGACAGGGCGGAACAATCAGCCCCAGCATTTT. This codes for CSARLTGRNNQPQHF.

Only a few counts were recorded for this clonotype. The chain recombines TRBV15 with TRBJ1-1, with TRBD1 matching over 8 bases. Germline trimming cut 8 bases from V and 4 bases from J; bases unmatched to any gene: 9. The CDR3 runs 14 residues. Germline lookup yields CDR1 LNHNV and CDR2 YYDKDF (reference sequence). This chain's CDR3 is CATDPDRVSTEAFF. The CDR3 nucleotides read TGTGCCACCGACCCGGACAGGGTGAGCACTGAAGCTTTCTTT. Drawing the rest from reference TRBV15 and TRBJ1-1, the complete variable domain is DAMVIQNPRYQVTQFGKPVTLSCSQTLNHNVMYWYQQKSSQAPKLLFHYYDKDFNNEADTPDNFQSRRPNTSFCFLDIRSPGLGDTAMYLCATDPDRVSTEAFFGQGTRLTVV.

This clonotype turned up a few times. The genes are TRBV30 and TRBJ2-5; D might be TRBD1 (5 bases). Deletions cut 0 bases from V and 6 bases from J, with 17 bases between. CDR3 length equals 15 residues. Germline V gene sequence: CDR1 GTSNPN, CDR2 SVGIG (reference sequence). CDR3 sequence: CAWSVQGVLGKTQYF. The CDR3 bases are TGTGCCTGGAGTGTACAAGGGGTCCTGGGAAAGACCCAGTACTTC.

This clonotype has a count of ten or more. The chain uses TRBV2 and TRBJ2-1; 11 nucleotides line up with TRBD2. J lost 9 bases, V lost 6 bases, and 10 bases had no gene match. Germline CDR1 is SNHLY and CDR2 is FYNNEI. CDR3 length: 15 amino acids. The CDR3 region has the DNA TGTGCCAGCAGGCCCGGGACTAGCGGATCTTCTGAGCAGTTCTTC. It specifies CASRPGTSGSSEQFF.

The genes are TRBV12-3 or TRBV12-4 and TRBJ2-1; 12 nucleotides match TRBD2. Trimming at V came to 4 bases and at J to 15 bases, leaving 10 bases not matched to a gene. The CDR3 is 14 residues long. Here the CDR3 reads CASSYLAGGSRPFF. The CDR3 DNA is TGTGCCAGCAGTTATCTAGCGGGAGGGTCCCGTCCGTTCTTC.

A word on this clonotype: One end of the junction does not line up with germline, which may come from a read error. V is TRBV6-1 and J is TRBJ1-3; D possibly corresponds to TRBD1 (5 bases). The CDR3 extends over 15 amino acids. Germline CDR1 and CDR2: MNHNS and SASEGT. This CDR3 is CASSELPGTGNTTYF. CDR3 DNA sequence: TGTGCCAGCAGTGAATTGCCAGGGACTGGAAACACCACATATTTT.

CDR3 loop: CASSPYSGWGTGTVSNQPQHF. CDR3 coding DNA: TGTGCCAGCAGTCCTTATAGTGGCTGGGGTACAGGGACAGTTAGCAATCAGCCCCAGCATTTT. This chain connects TRBV12-3 or TRBV12-4 to TRBJ1-5; 7 bases line up with TRBD1. The CDR3 has 21 residues. V was pared by 5 bases and J by 0 bases, with 22 bases of the junction left unmatched.

The chain is built from TRBV7-2 and TRBJ2-7; 11 nucleotides line up with TRBD2. With V trimmed by 6 bases and J by 4 bases, 8 bases remained unmatched. Germline assignment: CDR1 SGHTA and CDR2 FQGNSA. The CDR3 extends over 15 amino acids. CDR3 nucleotide sequence: TGTGCCAGCAGTCCGCCGGGACTAGCGGTATACGAGCAGTACTTC. Translating gives CASSPPGLAVYEQYF.

V gene TRBV20-1 combines with J gene TRBJ2-3, with 10 positions matching TRBD2. Germline V CDR1 and CDR2: DFQATT, SNEGSKA (reference sequence). This CDR3 has 13 amino acids. V gave up 5 bases and J gave up 3 bases; unmatched junction bases: 2. CDR3 loop: CSAQAGGTDTQYF. DNA for the CDR3: TGCAGTGCTCAAGCGGGAGGGACAGATACGCAGTATTTT.

This clonotype was seen only a few times. The chain couples TRBV7-3 to TRBJ2-2; 15 bases are a match to TRBD2. Losses at the gene ends were 5 bases for V and 0 bases for J; bases not matched to a gene: 4. This CDR3 contains 18 residues. Germline CDR1 and CDR2: SGHTA and FQGTGA. CDR3 region: CASSTGTSGRTNTGELFF. The DNA for the CDR3 is TGTGCCAGCAGCACCGGGACTAGCGGGAGGACGAACACCGGGGAGCTGTTTTTT.

For this clonotype: Its ends do not fully match the called genes, so a read error is possible. The rearrangement joins TRBV6-1 to TRBJ1-5; 8 bases are a match to TRBD1. Germline-derived CDR1 and CDR2 are MNHNS and SASEGT. The CDR3 has 15 residues. This chain's CDR3 is CAGRQGPGTNQPQHF. DNA for the CDR3: TGTGCCGGCAGACAGGGGCCGGGGACCAATCAGCCCCAGCATTTT.

This clonotype came up many times. The V call is TRBV2, the J call TRBJ1-2; D might be TRBD1 (5 bases). Trimming left V 2 bases short and J 4 bases short, with 17 bases between. The CDR3 sequence is 16 residues long. Germline V gives CDR1 SNHLY, CDR2 FYNNEI. CDR3 bases: TGTGCCAGCAGTGAAACCTCCGGGACGGAGAGCTATGGCTACACCTTC. It encodes CASSETSGTESYGYTF.

This clonotype was picked up a small number of times. V gene TRBV29-1 combines with J gene TRBJ2-5, with a tentative D call TRBD1 (7 bases). Germline CDR1 and CDR2: SQVTM and ANQGSEA. This CDR3 contains 14 residues. Trimming shortened V by 5 bases and J by 3 bases, and 16 bases separated the two germline ends. CDR3: CSVNPRGTEETQYF. The CDR3 region has the DNA TGCAGCGTTAACCCCCGCGGGACAGAAGAGACCCAGTACTTC.

The CDR3 is CSAHLTGPNQPQHF. CDR3 DNA: TGCAGTGCCCACCTGACAGGGCCGAATCAGCCCCAGCATTTT. This chain uses TRBV20-1 with TRBJ1-5; TRBD1 matches 7 bases. Unmatched junction bases numbered 9, after V lost 6 bases and J lost 4 bases. CDR3 length equals 14 residues. Germline V CDR1 and CDR2: DFQATT, SNEGSKA (reference sequence).

This clonotype occurred once. A much bigger clone sits one base away, suggesting this may be a read error. The chain has TRBV28 and TRBJ2-7; TRBD1 matches 12 bases. Germline V CDR1 and CDR2: MDHEN, SYDVKM. CDR3 length equals 15 residues. V dropped 3 bases and J dropped 5; count of bases not matched to a gene: 5. As DNA, the CDR3 is TGTGCCAGCAGTTTGGGGACAGGGGGCGGCAACGAGCAGTACTTC. Translated, it gives CASSLGTGGGNEQYF.

This clonotype came up many times. The rearrangement uses TRBV6-1 and TRBJ1-2; D not resolved. Germline V gives CDR1 MNHNS, CDR2 SASEGT. Trimming took off 1 base at V and 4 bases at J, with 10 bases between the two ends. This CDR3 has 14 amino acids. CDR3 DNA: TGTGCCAGCAGTGAAGTGGTCAGCCCCTATGGCTACACCTTC. Translated, it gives CASSEVVSPYGYTF.

This sequence joins TRBV20-1 and TRBJ2-7; D might be TRBD2 (6 bases). The germline gives CDR1 DFQATT, CDR2 SNEGSKA (reference sequence). This CDR3 spans 15 amino acids. The V end was cut by 2 bases, the J end by 5 bases, with 19 bases between. The DNA for the CDR3 is TGCAGTGCTAGACTCATCTTGGGGGGTCCCCACGAGCAGTACTTC. Its translation: CSARLILGGPHEQYF.

The gene calls are TRBV2 and TRBJ2-4, with 10 bases that match TRBD1. The CDR3 sequence is 13 residues long. After removal of 6 bases from V and 7 bases from J, the junction contained 3 bases not matched to a gene. In germline, CDR1 is SNHLY, CDR2 FYNNEI. The CDR3 reads CASSRTGGNIQYF. The CDR3 DNA sequence: TGTGCCAGCAGCCGGACAGGGGGGAACATTCAGTACTTC.

There are a few counts of this clonotype. The chain links TRBV11-2 to TRBJ2-7; TRBD2 agrees at 8 bases. Germline assignment: CDR1 SGHAT and CDR2 FQNNGV. The junction had 10 bases not matched to a gene; V was cut back by 5 bases and J by 4 bases. The CDR3 extends over 15 amino acids. The CDR3 spells CASSRYLASGYEQYF. DNA of the CDR3: TGTGCCAGCAGCCGCTACCTGGCTAGCGGGTACGAGCAGTACTTC.

The chain has TRBV2 and TRBJ2-3, with D perhaps matching TRBD2 (5 bases). The CDR3 extends over 15 amino acids. The V end was cut by 6 bases, the J end by 2 bases, with 15 bases between. Germline CDR1 reads SNHLY; CDR2 reads FYNNEI. The CDR3 region has the DNA TGTGCCAGCAGCCTACCTGAGCGGCTCACAGATACGCAGTATTTT. This translates into CASSLPERLTDTQYF.

V usage is TRBV11-2 and J usage is TRBJ2-7, with D possibly being TRBD2 (5 bases). The germline V gene has CDR1 SGHAT and CDR2 FQNNGV. V shed 5 bases and J shed 6 bases, with 8 bases lying between them. This CDR3 spans 11 amino acids. The CDR3 bases are TGTGCCAGCAGCCTGGAGGTCGAGCAGTACTTC. Translated: CASSLEVEQYF.

This clonotype was counted between two and nine times. A much larger clone lies one base from this, so it may be a read error. This sequence joins TRBV7-2 and TRBJ2-7; 8 bases match TRBD2. The CDR3 covers 15 residues. Germline V CDR1 and CDR2: SGHTA, FQGNSA. The V gene end was trimmed by 4 bases and the J gene end by 3 bases; junction bases not matched to a gene: 8. CDR3 nucleotide sequence: TGTGCCAGCAGCTGGGCGGCGGGAGGAATCTACGAGCAGTACTTC. This codes for CASSWAAGGIYEQYF.